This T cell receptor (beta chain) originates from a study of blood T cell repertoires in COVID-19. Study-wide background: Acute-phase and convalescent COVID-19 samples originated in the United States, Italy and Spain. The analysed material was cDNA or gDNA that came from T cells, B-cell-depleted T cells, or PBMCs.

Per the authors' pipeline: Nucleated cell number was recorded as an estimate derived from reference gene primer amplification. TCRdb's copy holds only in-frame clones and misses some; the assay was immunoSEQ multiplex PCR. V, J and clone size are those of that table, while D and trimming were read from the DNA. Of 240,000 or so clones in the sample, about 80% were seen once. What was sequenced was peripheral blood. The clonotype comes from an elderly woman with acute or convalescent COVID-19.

The CDR3 is CASSSGGLQETQYF. The CDR3 nucleotides read TGTGCCAGCAGCAGCGGGGGGCTTCAAGAGACCCAGTACTTC. The V and J genes are TRBV9 and TRBJ2-5; 9 nucleotides agree with TRBD2. CDR1 is SGDLS and CDR2 is YYNGEE in the germline V gene. The CDR3 sequence is 14 residues long. V shed 4 bases and J 2 bases; nucleotides not matched to a gene: 3.